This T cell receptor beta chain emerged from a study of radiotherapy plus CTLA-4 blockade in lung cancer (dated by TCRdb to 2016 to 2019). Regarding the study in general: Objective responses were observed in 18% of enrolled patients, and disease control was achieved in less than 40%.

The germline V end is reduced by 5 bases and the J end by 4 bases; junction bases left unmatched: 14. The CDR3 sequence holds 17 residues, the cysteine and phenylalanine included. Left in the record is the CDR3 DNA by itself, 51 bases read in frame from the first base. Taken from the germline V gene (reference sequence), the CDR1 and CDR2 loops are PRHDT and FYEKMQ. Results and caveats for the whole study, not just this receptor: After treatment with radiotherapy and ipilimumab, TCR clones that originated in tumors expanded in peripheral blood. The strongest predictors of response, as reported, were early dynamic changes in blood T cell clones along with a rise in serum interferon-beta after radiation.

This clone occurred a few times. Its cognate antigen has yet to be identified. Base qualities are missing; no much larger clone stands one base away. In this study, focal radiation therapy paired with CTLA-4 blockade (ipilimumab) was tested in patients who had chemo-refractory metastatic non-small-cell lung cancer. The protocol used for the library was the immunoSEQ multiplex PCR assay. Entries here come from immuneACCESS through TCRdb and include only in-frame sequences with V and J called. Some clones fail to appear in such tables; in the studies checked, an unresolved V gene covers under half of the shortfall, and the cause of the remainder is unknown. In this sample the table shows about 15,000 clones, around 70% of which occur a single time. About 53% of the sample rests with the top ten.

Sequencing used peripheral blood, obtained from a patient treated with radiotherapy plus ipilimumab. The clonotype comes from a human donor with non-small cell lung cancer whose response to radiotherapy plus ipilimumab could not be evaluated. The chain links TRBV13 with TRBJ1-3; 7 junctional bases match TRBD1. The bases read TGTGCCAGCAGCCCCAGGACAGGAGCTAGAGGGGGAAACACCATATATTTT. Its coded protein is CASSPRTGARGGNTIYF.